The clone carrying this T cell receptor (beta chain) was counted between two and nine times. This record comes from a study of cytomegalovirus exposure and HLA in healthy donors. The wider study: For the roughly 400 genotyped donors, roughly 80% fell within the Caucasian-associated ancestry cluster.

This CDR3 contains 16 residues. The V end was cut by 1 base, the J end by 4 bases, with 16 bases between. CDR1 is SGHTA, CDR2 FQGNSA, per germline. Both 60 Vbeta primers and 13 Jbeta primers went into the PCR. The repertoire was sequenced with immunoSEQ multiplex PCR; TCRdb's copy has only in-frame clones and lacks some. This sample carries over 150,000 clones, over 70% of them seen once, and the ten largest clones take about 3%. The sequenced material came from PBMCs. This sequence was found in a woman aged 25 to 45 in good health and CMV-seropositive. The V gene is TRBV7-2, the J gene TRBJ2-5; possible D gene TRBD2, 6 bases. CDR3 region: CASSLGVKEGGETQYF. DNA of the CDR3: TGTGCCAGCAGCTTAGGAGTGAAGGAGGGAGGAGAGACCCAGTACTTC. The variable domain in full, with the rest retrieved from reference TRBV7-2 and TRBJ2-5, is GAGVSQSPSNKVTEKGKDVELRCDPISGHTALYWYRQSLGQGLEFLIYFQGNSAPDKSGLPSDRFSAERTGGSVSTLTIQRTQQEDSAVYLCASSLGVKEGGETQYFGPGTRLLVL.